These 16 T cell receptor beta chains came from one sample sequenced in a study of T cell changes during pregnancy in multiple sclerosis. Here immunoSEQ multiplex PCR was the method, and the copy in TCRdb shows in-frame clones only, minus some. Seen here are around 61,000 clones, around 89% observed once, and the top ten hold roughly 0.9%. The source was peripheral blood, collected in the first trimester of pregnancy. These receptors were collected from a female donor in good health, enrolled as a control in a pregnancy study.

V is TRBV25-1 and J is TRBJ1-2, with D possibly being TRBD1 (6 bases). Deletions cut 4 bases from V and 7 bases from J, with 16 bases between. The CDR3 loop spans 14 amino acids. The germline CDR1 and CDR2 sequences are MGHDK and SYGVNS. The CDR3 sequence: CASSAGHKRGGYTF. The CDR3 coding sequence is TGTGCCAGCAGTGCGGGACATAAGAGAGGTGGCTACACCTTC.

The V and J genes are TRBV6-5 and TRBJ1-6; no clear D gene. The V gene lost 2 bases and the J gene lost 4 bases, with 6 bases spanning the gap. This CDR3 contains 14 residues. Per germline, CDR1 MNHEY and CDR2 SVGAGI. The CDR3 DNA reads as TGTGCCAGCAGTTACCGCACTTATAATTCACCCCTCCACTTT. Amino acid sequence: CASSYRTYNSPLHF.

This chain uses TRBV10-2 with TRBJ2-3; 8 nucleotides line up with TRBD2. CDR3 length equals 16 residues. V was clipped by 6 bases and J by 5 bases; unmatched bases: 13. CDR1 is WSHSY and CDR2 is SAAADI in the germline V gene. The CDR3 is CASRFTPGLVLDTQYF. The DNA of the CDR3 is TGCGCCAGCAGATTTACGCCGGGACTAGTTCTAGATACGCAGTATTTT.

This chain links TRBV7-8 with TRBJ1-5, with D tentatively TRBD1 (5 bases). Trimming removed 3 bases at V and 1 base at J, with 13 bases between. CDR1 and CDR2 (germline): SGHVS, FQNEAQ. The length of the CDR3 is 16 residues. CDR3 loop: CASSFFGRASNQPQHF. The CDR3 nucleotides are TGTGCCAGCAGCTTCTTCGGCAGGGCAAGCAATCAGCCCCAGCATTTT.

The chain employs TRBV6-6 and TRBJ1-6; possibly TRBD1 for D (6 bases). Germline CDR1 and CDR2: MNHNY and SVGAGI (reference sequence). This CDR3 is 13 amino acids long. DNA for the CDR3: TGTGCTGGGGGCCCCGCCTATAATTCACCCCTCCACTTT. Translated: CAGGPAYNSPLHF.

The chain couples TRBV5-1 to TRBJ2-3; a possible D gene is TRBD2 (6 bases). With 0 bases removed from V and 1 base from J, the gap between germline ends came to 9 bases. There are 15 residues in the CDR3. Germline-derived CDR1 and CDR2 are SGHRS and YFSETQ. In nucleotides, the CDR3 is TGCGCCAGCAGCTTGGAGGGGACTGGCACAGATACGCAGTATTTT. Its protein product is CASSLEGTGTDTQYF.

The V call is TRBV30, the J call TRBJ1-2, with a possible D match to TRBD1 (5 bases). V was shortened by 5 bases and J by 5 bases, with 9 bases between the two germline ends. This CDR3 has 11 residues. Germline-derived CDR1 and CDR2 are GTSNPN and SVGIG (reference sequence). The DNA for the CDR3 is TGTGCCTGGTCTCAGGGATATGGCTACACCTTC. It specifies CAWSQGYGYTF.

The chain has TRBV9 and TRBJ2-1; TRBD2 aligns across 10 bases. Losses at the gene ends were 3 bases for V and 7 bases for J; bases not matched to a gene: 10. Looked up from germline, CDR1 is SGDLS and CDR2 is YYNGEE. This CDR3 has 16 amino acids. CDR3 DNA: TGTGCCAGCAGCGAGAGAAGCGGGGGGGCATCTAATGAGCAGTTCTTC. This translates into CASSERSGGASNEQFF.

The chain carries TRBV30 and TRBJ2-5; D unresolved. Germline V gene data show CDR1 as GTSNPN and CDR2 as SVGIG (reference sequence). The length of the CDR3 is 12 residues. Trimming pared 4 bases from V and 1 base from J, leaving 7 bases between. The CDR3, as DNA: TGTGCCTGGACTCCCTCCCAAGAGACCCAGTACTTC. It specifies CAWTPSQETQYF.

The V and J genes are TRBV5-4 and TRBJ2-5; TRBD2 agrees at 9 bases. This CDR3 comprises 15 residues. In germline, CDR1 is SGHNT, CDR2 YYREEE (reference sequence). J gave up 5 bases and V 4 bases, and 9 bases lay outside the gene matches. The CDR3 DNA reads as TGTGCCAGCAGCGTACGACTAGCGGAGGTGGAGACCCAGTACTTC. Translation: CASSVRLAEVETQYF.

The chain couples TRBV4-3 to TRBJ2-3, with 9 bases matching TRBD1. Germline values: CDR1 LGHNA, CDR2 YSLEER. The CDR3 has 16 residues. The V gene end was trimmed by 1 base and the J gene end by 5 bases; junction bases not matched to a gene: 7. The CDR3 nucleotides read TGCGCCAGCAGCCAAGGGACGGGACAGGGAGTAGATACGCAGTATTTT. Protein: CASSQGTGQGVDTQYF.

The chain uses TRBV30 and TRBJ2-3; 12 bases agree with TRBD2. V dropped 4 bases and J dropped 4; count of bases not matched to a gene: 3. Germline-derived CDR1 and CDR2 are GTSNPN and SVGIG (reference sequence). The CDR3 length is 14 residues. The CDR3 DNA sequence: TGTGCCTGGACTAGCGGGGGGGAAGCAGATACGCAGTATTTT. Translating gives CAWTSGGEADTQYF.

The chain recombines TRBV12-5 with TRBJ2-1; D is uncertain. This CDR3 has 13 residues. V shed 2 bases and J shed 8 bases, with 10 bases lying between them. In germline, CDR1 is LGHNT, CDR2 FRNRAP. The CDR3, as DNA: TGTGCTAGTGGTTTGTCCCCGGTCGATGAGCAGTTCTTC. Translating gives CASGLSPVDEQFF.

The CDR3 nucleotides read TGTGCCAGCAGCCTCCCCGGAGTAAGGAACACTGAAGCTTTCTTT. It codes for CASSLPGVRNTEAFF. The rearrangement joins TRBV11-2 to TRBJ1-1; the D is unclear. CDR1 and CDR2 from the germline V gene are SGHAT and FQNNGV. Trimming removed 5 bases from V and 1 base from J, with 14 bases in between. This CDR3 has 15 residues.

This clone was seen only a few times. The gene calls are TRBV4-1 and TRBJ1-6, with TRBD1 matching over 9 bases. Looked up from germline, CDR1 is MGHRA and CDR2 is YSYEKL. V was pared by 5 bases and J by 6 bases, with 5 bases of the junction left unmatched. This CDR3 is 15 amino acids long. CDR3 sequence: CASSSTGGSNSPLHF. The CDR3 DNA reads as TGCGCCAGCAGCTCTACAGGGGGCAGTAATTCACCCCTCCACTTT.

V and J are TRBV19 and TRBJ2-7; D may be TRBD1 (5 bases). Trimming shortened V by 5 bases and J by 0 bases, and 11 bases separated the two germline ends. CDR3 length: 14 amino acids. Germline V gives CDR1 LNHDA, CDR2 SQIVND (reference sequence). The CDR3 sequence is CASSEQATSYEQYF. The CDR3 coding sequence is TGTGCCAGTAGTGAACAGGCTACCTCCTACGAGCAGTACTTC.